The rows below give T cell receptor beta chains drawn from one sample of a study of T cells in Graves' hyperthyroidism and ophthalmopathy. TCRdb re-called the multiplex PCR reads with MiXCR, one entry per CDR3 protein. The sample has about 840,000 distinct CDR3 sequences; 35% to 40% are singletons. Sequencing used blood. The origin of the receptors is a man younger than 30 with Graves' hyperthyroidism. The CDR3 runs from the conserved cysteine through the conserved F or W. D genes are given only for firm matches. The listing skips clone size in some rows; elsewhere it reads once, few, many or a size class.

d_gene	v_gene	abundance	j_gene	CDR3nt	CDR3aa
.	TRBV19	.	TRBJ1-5	TGTGCCAGTATCCCATCCCAGTCAGGCAATCAGCCCCAGCATTTT	CASIPSQSGNQPQHF
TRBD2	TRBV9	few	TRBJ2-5	TGTGCCAGCAGCGCGGGAGGGTGGCAAGAGACCCAGTACTTC	CASSAGGWQETQYF
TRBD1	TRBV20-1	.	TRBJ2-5	TGCAGTGCTCCCCGGAGCAGGGCAGGGGGTGGTGAGACCCAGTACTTC	CSAPRSRAGGGETQYF
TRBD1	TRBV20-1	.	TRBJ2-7	TGCAGTGCTAGGGTCCGGGACAGGGGATCCTACGAGCAGTACTTC	CSARVRDRGSYEQYF
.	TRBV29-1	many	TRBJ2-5	TGCAGCGTTGGTCTGGGAATAGAGACCCAGTACTTC	CSVGLGIETQYF
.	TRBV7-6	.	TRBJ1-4	TGTGCCAGCAGCCCGACGAGTGGGCAGAACCATGCAACTAATGAAAAACTGTTTTTT	CASSPTSGQNHATNEKLFF
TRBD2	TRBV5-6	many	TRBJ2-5	TGTGCCAGCAGCTTGGAAGCGGGAGGGGTCCCAGAGACCCAGTACTTC	CASSLEAGGVPETQYF
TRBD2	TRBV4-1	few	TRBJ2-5	TGCGCCAGCAGCCAAACCGGGACTAGCCAAGAGACCCAGTACTTC	CASSQTGTSQETQYF
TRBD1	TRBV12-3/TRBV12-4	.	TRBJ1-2	TGTGCCAGCACCTTGAGGCCAGGGGGCCTTGGCTACACCTTC	CASTLRPGGLGYTF
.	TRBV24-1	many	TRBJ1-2	TGTGCCACCAGTGATTCTTATGGCTACACCTTC	CATSDSYGYTF
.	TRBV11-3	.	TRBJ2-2	TGTGCCAGCAGCCAAGACCCCGTGAACACCGGGGAGCTGTTTTTT	CASSQDPVNTGELFF
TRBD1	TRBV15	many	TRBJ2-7	TGTGCCACCAGCAGAGGGGACAGGGGGCCCCACGAGCAGTACTTC	CATSRGDRGPHEQYF
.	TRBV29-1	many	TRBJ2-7	TGCAGCGTTCTTACCTCTGGCTCCTACGAGCAGTACTTC	CSVLTSGSYEQYF
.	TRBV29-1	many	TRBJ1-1	TGCAGCGTTGGAAGAGAAGGAATGAACACTGAAGCTTTCTTT	CSVGREGMNTEAFF
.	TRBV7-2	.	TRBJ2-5	TGTGCCAGAAGCTTAGGAACTCTTACGCAAGAGACCCAGTACTTC	CARSLGTLTQETQYF
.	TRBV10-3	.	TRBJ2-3	TGTGCCATCAGTGAGACCAATACGCAGTATTTT	CAISETNTQYF
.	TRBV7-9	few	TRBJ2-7	TGTGCCAGCAGCCAAGTAGGGAACGAGCAGTACTTC	CASSQVGNEQYF
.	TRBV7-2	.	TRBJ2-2	TGTGCCAGCAGCTTTCAGGGACTCGGCACCGGGGAGCTGTTTTTT	CASSFQGLGTGELFF
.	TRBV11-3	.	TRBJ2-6	TGTGCCAGCAGCTTAGGAGTTGGGGGGCCTTCGCGGGACGTCCTGACTTTC	CASSLGVGGPSRDVLTF
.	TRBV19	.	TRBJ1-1	TGTGCCAGTAGTATTAGGGGCCGTGCCACTGAAGCTTTCTTT	CASSIRGRATEAFF
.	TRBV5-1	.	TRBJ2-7	TGCGCCAGCAGTAGTCCGAGGGAATACAGCTCCTACGAGCAGTACTTC	CASSSPREYSSYEQYF
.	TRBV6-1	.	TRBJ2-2	TGTGCCAGCAGTGAGAGGACAGTAAACACCGGGGAGCTGTTTTTT	CASSERTVNTGELFF
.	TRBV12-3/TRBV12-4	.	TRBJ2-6	TGTGCCAGCGGGGGGAGCTCTGGGGCCAACGTCCTGACTTTC	CASGGSSGANVLTF
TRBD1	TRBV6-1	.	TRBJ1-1	TGTGCCAGCAGGTGTCAGCCGGGACAGGGGGAGTGCACTGAAGCTTTCTTT	CASRCQPGQGECTEAFF
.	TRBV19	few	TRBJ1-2	TGTGCCAGTAGGGCCGACCCGGTATTCGGCTACACCTTC	CASRADPVFGYTF
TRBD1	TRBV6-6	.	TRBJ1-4	TGTGCCAGCAGTTCACAGGGGGCGCCGAGTGAAAAACTGTTTTTT	CASSSQGAPSEKLFF
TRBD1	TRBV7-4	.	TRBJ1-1	TGTGCCAGCAGCTTATCCCGACAGGGGGTGAACACTGAAGCTTTCTTT	CASSLSRQGVNTEAFF
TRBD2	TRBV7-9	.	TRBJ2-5	TGTGCCAGCAGCCTACTGACTAGCGGGGGCCGGGAGACCCAGTACTTC	CASSLLTSGGRETQYF
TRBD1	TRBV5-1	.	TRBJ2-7	TGCGCCAGCAGCAAAGACAGGGGGCAGGTCGAGCAGTACTTC	CASSKDRGQVEQYF
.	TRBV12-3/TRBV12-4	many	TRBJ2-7	TGTGCCAGCAGCCCCGGGACTGGCGAGCAGTACTTC	CASSPGTGEQYF
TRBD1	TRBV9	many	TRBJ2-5	TGTGCCAGCAGCGTATCAGGGGGAACGGGGGAGACCCAGTACTTC	CASSVSGGTGETQYF
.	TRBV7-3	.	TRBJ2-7	TGTGCCAGCAGCTTTTGCGAGCAGTACTTC	CASSFCEQYF
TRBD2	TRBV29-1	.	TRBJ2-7	TGCAGCCACTCGGAAGGTGGGCGGGGAGGGTACGAGCAGTACTTC	CSHSEGGRGGYEQYF
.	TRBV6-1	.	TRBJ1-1	TGTGCCAGCAGCCTCCCGGGGGTGAGCGACGATGAAGCTTTCTTT	CASSLPGVSDDEAFF
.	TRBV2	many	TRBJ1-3	TGTGCCAGCAACGATGTCAACGGAAACACCATATATTTT	CASNDVNGNTIYF
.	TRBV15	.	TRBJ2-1	TGTGCCACCAGCAGCAGCCCCTCGCGGAATGAGCAGTTCTTC	CATSSSPSRNEQFF
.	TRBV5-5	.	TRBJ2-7	TGTGCCAGCAGCCCGGCCTCCGGAACGGAACAGTACTTC	CASSPASGTEQYF
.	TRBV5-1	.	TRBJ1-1	TGCGCCAGCAGCCCATACAGGGAGGGGAAGACTGAAGCTTTCTTT	CASSPYREGKTEAFF
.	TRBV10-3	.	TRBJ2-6	TGTGCCAGTCGGACAGCCGTAATGGGCTCTGGGGCCAACGTCCTGACTTTC	CASRTAVMGSGANVLTF
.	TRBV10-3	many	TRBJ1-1	TGTGCCATCAGTGGAACAGGGAGGTGGGACACTGAAGCTTTCTTT	CAISGTGRWDTEAFF
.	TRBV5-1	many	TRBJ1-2	TGCGCCAGCAGCCTCGGGACAAAGTATGGCTACACCTTC	CASSLGTKYGYTF
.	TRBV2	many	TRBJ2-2	TGTGCCAGCAATAACGCGAACACCGGGGAGCTGTTTTTT	CASNNANTGELFF
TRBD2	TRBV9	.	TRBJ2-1	TGTGCCAGCAGCGTCGGGACTAGCGGGAGAAATGAGCAGTTCTTC	CASSVGTSGRNEQFF
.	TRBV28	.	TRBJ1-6	TGTGCCAGCACTGAAATACAGGGAATTTCACCCCTCCACTTT	CASTEIQGISPLHF
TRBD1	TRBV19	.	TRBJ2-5	TGTGCCAGTAGTCCGGGACAGGGGGCTTTAACGAAAAAAGTGACCCAGTACTTC	CASSPGQGALTKKVTQYF
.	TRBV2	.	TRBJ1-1	TGTGCCAGCAGTGTACAGGGATTTGAAGCTTTCTTT	CASSVQGFEAFF
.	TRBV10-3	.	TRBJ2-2	TGTGCCAGCAGTTACCGGGACCACGCTTTGAGGACCGGGGAGCTGTTTTTT	CASSYRDHALRTGELFF
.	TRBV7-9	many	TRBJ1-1	TGTGCCAGCAGCTTAGACGGGGCTCGCACTGAAGCTTTCTTT	CASSLDGARTEAFF
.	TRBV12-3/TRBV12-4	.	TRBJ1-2	TGTGCCAGCAACATAGGAGGAAAGGGCGGGGGCTACACCTTC	CASNIGGKGGGYTF
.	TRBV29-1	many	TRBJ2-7	TGCAGCGTTGACGTCGACTACGAGCAGTACTTC	CSVDVDYEQYF
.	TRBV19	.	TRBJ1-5	TGTGCCAGTAAGATCTCGGGGGGTTATCAGCCCCAGCATTTT	CASKISGGYQPQHF
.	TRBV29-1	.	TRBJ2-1	TGCAGCGTTTTGAGCAGGTCCAATGAGCAGTTCTTC	CSVLSRSNEQFF
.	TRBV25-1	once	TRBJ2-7	TGTGCCAGCAGACCACGCACGCGGGGATCGTACGAGCAGTACTTC	CASRPRTRGSYEQYF
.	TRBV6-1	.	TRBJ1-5	TGTGCCAGCAGCGAGGGGCCTGATAGCAATCAGCCCCAGCATTTT	CASSEGPDSNQPQHF
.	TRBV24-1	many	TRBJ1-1	TGTGCCACCAGTCGAGGGCCAGGGATGGGGAACACTGAAGCTTTCTTT	CATSRGPGMGNTEAFF
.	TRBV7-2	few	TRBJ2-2	TGTGCCAGCTGGGCCGAGAACACCGGGGAGCTGTTTTTT	CASWAENTGELFF
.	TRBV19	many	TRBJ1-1	TGTGCCTGCGGGACAGAAGCTTTCTTT	CACGTEAFF
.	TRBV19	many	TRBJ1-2	TGTGCCAGTACCATCCCGGGACAAACTAACTATGGCTACACCTTC	CASTIPGQTNYGYTF